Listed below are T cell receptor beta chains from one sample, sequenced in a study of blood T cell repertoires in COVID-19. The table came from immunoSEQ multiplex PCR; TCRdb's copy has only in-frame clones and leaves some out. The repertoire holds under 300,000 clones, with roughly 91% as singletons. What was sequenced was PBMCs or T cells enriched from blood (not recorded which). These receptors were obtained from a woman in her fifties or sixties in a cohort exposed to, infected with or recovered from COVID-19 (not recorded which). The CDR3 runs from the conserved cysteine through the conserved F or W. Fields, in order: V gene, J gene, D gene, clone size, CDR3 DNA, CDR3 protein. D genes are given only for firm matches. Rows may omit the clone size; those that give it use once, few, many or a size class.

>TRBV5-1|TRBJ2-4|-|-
TGCGCCAGCAGCTTAACTTACAGGGCGCGGGAAAACATTCAGTACTTC
CASSLTYRARENIQYF
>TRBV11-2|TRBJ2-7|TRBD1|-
TGTGCCAGCAGCTTAGACAAGACAGGGCTTCCCTCCTACGAGCAGTACTTC
CASSLDKTGLPSYEQYF
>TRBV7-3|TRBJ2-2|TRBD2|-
TGTGCCAGCAGCGGGGCGGGACTAATCACGGGGGAGCTGTTTTTT
CASSGAGLITGELFF
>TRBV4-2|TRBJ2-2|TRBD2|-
TGTGCCAGCAGCCAACTGACTAGCGACACCGGGGAGCTGTTTTTT
CASSQLTSDTGELFF
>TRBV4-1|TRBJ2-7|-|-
TGCGCCAGCAGCCGAACCGGGACTGACTCCTACGAGCAGTACTTC
CASSRTGTDSYEQYF
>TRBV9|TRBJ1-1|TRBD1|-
TGTGCCAGCAGCGGCCGGGACAGGGACACTGAAGCTTTCTTT
CASSGRDRDTEAFF
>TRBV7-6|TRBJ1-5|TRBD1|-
TGTGCCAGCAGCCTGGGACAGGGCCGCAATCAGCCCCAGCATTTT
CASSLGQGRNQPQHF
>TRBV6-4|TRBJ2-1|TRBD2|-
TGTGCCAGCAGTGACTCCCGACTAGCGGGTATAATCAATGAGCAGTTCTTC
CASSDSRLAGIINEQFF
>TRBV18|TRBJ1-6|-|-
TGTGCCAGCTCACCAGCAGGGGATGGTTCACCCCTCCACTTT
CASSPAGDGSPLHF
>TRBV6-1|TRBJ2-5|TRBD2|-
TGTGCCAGCAGTGAAAGCGGGAGCGGAGAGACCCAGTACTTC
CASSESGSGETQYF
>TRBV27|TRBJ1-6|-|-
TGTGCCAGCAGTCTAAAAAGCTCCTATAATTCACCCCTCCACTTT
CASSLKSSYNSPLHF
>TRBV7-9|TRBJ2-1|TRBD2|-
TGTGCCAGCAGCTTAGGACTAGCGGGGGACAATGAGCAGTTCTTC
CASSLGLAGDNEQFF
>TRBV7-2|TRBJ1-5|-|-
TGTGCCAGCAGCTTAGGTACCAGTCCCAATCAGCCCCAGCATTTT
CASSLGTSPNQPQHF
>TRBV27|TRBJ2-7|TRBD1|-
TGTGCCAGCAGTCCAAGGGACAGATCCTACGAGCAGTACTTC
CASSPRDRSYEQYF
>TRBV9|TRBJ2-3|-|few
TGTGCCAGCAGCGTAGGGACAGCTAAAGATACGCAGTATTTT
CASSVGTAKDTQYF
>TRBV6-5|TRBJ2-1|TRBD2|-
TGTGCCAGCACCCCCAGCGGGAGAACCTACAATGAGCAGTTCTTC
CASTPSGRTYNEQFF
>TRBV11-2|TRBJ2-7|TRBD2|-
TGTGCCAGCAGCTTAGGGCTAGCGGGAGCCTACGAGCAGTACTTC
CASSLGLAGAYEQYF
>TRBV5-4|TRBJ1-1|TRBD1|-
TGTGCCAGCAGGCAGGGACAGGGTGAAAACACTGAAGCTTTCTTT
CASRQGQGENTEAFF
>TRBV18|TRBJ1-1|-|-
TGTGCCAGCTCACCAAATGCCCAGGGAGAAGCTTTCTTT
CASSPNAQGEAFF
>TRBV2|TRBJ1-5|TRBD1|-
TGTGCCAGCAGTGGACGACAGGGGGCGGGTCAGCCCCAGCATTTT
CASSGRQGAGQPQHF
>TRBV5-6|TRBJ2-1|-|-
TGTGCCAGCAGCTTTGACCTTGGCGGGGGCGGCGATGAGCAGTTCTTC
CASSFDLGGGGDEQFF